This TCR beta chain was obtained from a study of cytotoxic CD8 clonotypes in ibrutinib-treated CLL. Study in general: Treatment had run for a median 12 months, range 6 to 36, when response samples were taken. Study-wide results and caveats: Under treatment, the uncommon public clonotypes either contracted or remained stable. Clonality increased at ibrutinib response, then returned toward baseline at progression.

About this clone itself: Its antigen is not known.

Germline V gene data show CDR1 as MNHEY and CDR2 as SMNVEV (reference sequence). This CDR3 spans 15 amino acids. The germline V and J ends were trimmed by 6 bases and 0 bases, with 15 bases remaining between them. Produced via immunoSEQ multiplex PCR; TCRdb's table is partial and in-frame only. This table has under 300,000 clones, around 70% appearing once. The sample in question was PBMCs, obtained after 24 months of ibrutinib treatment. V usage is TRBV27 and J usage is TRBJ2-7; D is perhaps TRBD1 or TRBD2 (6 bases each). The sequence was obtained from a human donor with chronic lymphocytic leukemia. In DNA form, the CDR3 reads TGTGCCAGCAGCCCGGTGGGGGGCCTCTCCTACGAGCAGTACTTC. Translated, it gives CASSPVGGLSYEQYF.